Detailed here is one T cell receptor beta chain. Germline trimming cut 3 bases from V and 7 bases from J; bases unmatched to any gene: 5. CDR1 and CDR2 from the germline V gene are MNHEY and SMNVEV (reference sequence). The CDR3 is made up of 14 amino acids. PCR replicates from unsorted PBMC used around 320 ng DNA, and this amount was approximately 30,000 T cell genomes. Some clones are missing from TCRdb's copy, which holds only in-frame ones; the method was immunoSEQ multiplex PCR. The sample includes around 480,000 clones, over 60% of them seen just once. The source of the sample is a study of shared clonotypes between healthy human individuals. Across the whole study: Donors, aged 18 to 49, were a couple of women and a few men.

The clonotype was recovered from a woman in her thirties or forties in good health. Some clones in this sample may be carry-over from other donors' samples. Specimen: PBMCs. The chain has TRBV27 and TRBJ2-1; 8 nucleotides align to TRBD1. CDR3 in amino acids: CASSLYRGRNEQFF. In DNA form, the CDR3 reads TGTGCCAGCAGTTTGTACAGGGGGAGGAATGAGCAGTTCTTC.